This is a list of T cell receptor beta chains from one sample in a study of T-cell reconstitution after alpha-beta-depleted transplantation in children. TCRdb itself ran the PCR reads through MiXCR, one entry per CDR3 protein. The sample consists of fewer than 750,000 distinct CDR3 sequences, 27% of them appearing once. The input for sequencing was PBMCs, taken before TCRalphabeta/CD19-depleted stem cell transplant. Every receptor here comes from a boy under two years old with Wiskott-Aldrich syndrome, due to receive a stem cell transplant. CDR3s leave out the opening cysteine and the closing phenylalanine or tryptophan.

J: TRBJ2-3
V: TRBV20-1
CDR3: SEFRRGTDTQY

J: TRBJ2-5
V: TRBV28
CDR3: ASRSGQETQY

J: TRBJ2-5
V: TRBV20-1
CDR3: SARVPGIFETQY

J: TRBJ2-1
V: TRBV7-2
CDR3: ASSLRTSQFNEQF

J: TRBJ1-6
V: TRBV4-2
CDR3: ASSQGLRGTPLH

J: TRBJ2-1
V: TRBV20-1
CDR3: SARVLAGSPNEQF

J: TRBJ2-7
V: TRBV5-1
CDR3: ASSKGSSGRAWGKQY

J: TRBJ2-1
V: TRBV9
CDR3: ASSEHLTYNEQF

J: TRBJ2-1
V: TRBV24-1
CDR3: ATSEPLGEQF

J: TRBJ2-3
V: TRBV20-1
CDR3: SAPRETGDTQY

J: TRBJ1-2
V: TRBV7-9
CDR3: ASSLRSTGTGGGYT

J: TRBJ1-2
V: TRBV10-3
CDR3: AISERGQGYT

J: TRBJ2-1
V: TRBV29-1
CDR3: SVSRVGSYNEQF

J: TRBJ2-1
V: TRBV20-1
CDR3: SARENIAGLRNEQF

J: TRBJ2-2
V: TRBV7-3
CDR3: ASSPQGGELF

J: TRBJ2-1
V: TRBV5-6
CDR3: ASSPGTSYEQF

J: TRBJ2-1
V: TRBV12-5
CDR3: ASGSLGGNEQF

J: TRBJ2-3
V: TRBV20-1
CDR3: SARVFSLVNTQY

J: TRBJ2-2
V: TRBV30
CDR3: AWRTGRVTGELF

J: TRBJ2-1
V: TRBV24-1
CDR3: ATTRSFGYNEQF

J: TRBJ1-1
V: TRBV3-1
CDR3: ASSQSIPPEAF

J: TRBJ2-3
V: TRBV9
CDR3: ASSVARAGGTDTQY

J: TRBJ1-6
V: TRBV11-2
CDR3: ATRPGNSPLH

J: TRBJ2-3
V: TRBV20-1
CDR3: SARGTGTASGRDTQY

J: TRBJ1-2
V: TRBV5-1
CDR3: ASSLADLYGYT

J: TRBJ1-6
V: TRBV5-1
CDR3: ASRTDRDNSPLH

J: TRBJ2-7
V: TRBV10-3
CDR3: ATSESRVSGRSYEQY

J: TRBJ2-5
V: TRBV29-1
CDR3: SVRAVLQETQY

J: TRBJ2-1
V: TRBV5-6
CDR3: ASSFVGVSGGSNEQF

J: TRBJ2-5
V: TRBV12-3/TRBV12-4
CDR3: ASSSGTSGTQY

J: TRBJ1-1
V: TRBV20-1
CDR3: SAMTGVKKAF

J: TRBJ2-7
V: TRBV5-1
CDR3: ASSPGTSGSVAYEQY

J: TRBJ2-7
V: TRBV20-1
CDR3: SARNRLGSYEQY

J: TRBJ2-4
V: TRBV3-1
CDR3: ASSQGLDFLAKNIQY

J: TRBJ2-1
V: TRBV7-2
CDR3: ASSLAVGSGSSNEQF

J: TRBJ1-6
V: TRBV10-2
CDR3: ASRRDRDSPLH

J: TRBJ2-3
V: TRBV5-1
CDR3: ASSFDRTQY

J: TRBJ1-2
V: TRBV5-6
CDR3: ASSVLGAVYGYT

J: TRBJ2-1
V: TRBV28
CDR3: ASSLGPGEAFNEQF

J: TRBJ1-6
V: TRBV20-1
CDR3: SARVSTAAQALH

J: TRBJ2-3
V: TRBV6-1
CDR3: ASSRWRTSGKSTDTQY

J: TRBJ2-5
V: TRBV12-5
CDR3: ASGLTQETQY

J: TRBJ1-2
V: TRBV5-1
CDR3: ASSVGDSYGYT

J: TRBJ2-3
V: TRBV5-1
CDR3: ASSPYDRGRFTDTQY

J: TRBJ1-5
V: TRBV4-1
CDR3: ASSQTQGARQPQH

J: TRBJ1-1
V: TRBV28
CDR3: ASSPRQNTEAF

J: TRBJ2-3
V: TRBV5-5
CDR3: ASSLETRSDTQY

J: TRBJ2-5
V: TRBV5-5
CDR3: ASSPPPQETQY

J: TRBJ2-1
V: TRBV5-1
CDR3: ASRPGQSSYNEQF